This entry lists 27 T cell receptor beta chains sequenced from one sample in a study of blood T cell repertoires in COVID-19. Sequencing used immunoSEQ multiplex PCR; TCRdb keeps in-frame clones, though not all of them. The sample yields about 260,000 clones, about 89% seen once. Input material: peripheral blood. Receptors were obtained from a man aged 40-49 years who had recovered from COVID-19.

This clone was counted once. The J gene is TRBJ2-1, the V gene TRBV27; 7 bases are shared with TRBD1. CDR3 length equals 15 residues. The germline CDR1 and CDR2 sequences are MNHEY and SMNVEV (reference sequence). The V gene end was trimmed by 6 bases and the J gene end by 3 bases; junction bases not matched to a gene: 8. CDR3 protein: CASSPQGPVYNEQFF. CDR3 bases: TGTGCCAGCAGCCCACAGGGGCCAGTCTACAATGAGCAGTTCTTC.

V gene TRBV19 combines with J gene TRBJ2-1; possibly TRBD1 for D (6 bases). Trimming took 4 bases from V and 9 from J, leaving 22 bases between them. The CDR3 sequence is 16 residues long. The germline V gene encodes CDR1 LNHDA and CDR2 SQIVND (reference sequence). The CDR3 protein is CASSRNRAPSLSEQFF. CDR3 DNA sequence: TGTGCCAGTAGTAGAAACAGGGCCCCCTCCTTAAGTGAGCAGTTCTTC.

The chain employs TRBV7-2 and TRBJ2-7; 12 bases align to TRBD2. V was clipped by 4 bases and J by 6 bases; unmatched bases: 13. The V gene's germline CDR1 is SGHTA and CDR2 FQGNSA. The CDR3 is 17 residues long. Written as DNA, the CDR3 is TGTGCCAGCAGCTCCAAGTTCCTAGCGGGGGGGCGTGCCGAGCAGTACTTC. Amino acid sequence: CASSSKFLAGGRAEQYF.

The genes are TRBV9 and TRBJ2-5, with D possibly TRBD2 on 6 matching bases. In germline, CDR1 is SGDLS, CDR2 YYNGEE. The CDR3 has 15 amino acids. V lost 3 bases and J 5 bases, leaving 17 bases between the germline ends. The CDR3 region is CASSGLQEGIETQYF. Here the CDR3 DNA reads TGTGCCAGCAGCGGACTCCAGGAGGGGATCGAGACCCAGTACTTC.

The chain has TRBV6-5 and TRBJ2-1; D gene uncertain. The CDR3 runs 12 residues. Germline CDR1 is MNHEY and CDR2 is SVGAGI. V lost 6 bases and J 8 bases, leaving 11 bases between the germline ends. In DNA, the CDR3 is TGTGCCAGCAGCAGGAACCCTTATGAGCAGTTCTTC. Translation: CASSRNPYEQFF.

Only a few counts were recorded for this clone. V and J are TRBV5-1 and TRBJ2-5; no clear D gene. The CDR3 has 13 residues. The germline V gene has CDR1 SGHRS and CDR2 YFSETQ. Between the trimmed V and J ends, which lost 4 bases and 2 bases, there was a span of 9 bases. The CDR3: CASSRSVQETQYF. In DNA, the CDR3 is TGCGCCAGCAGCCGCAGCGTACAAGAGACCCAGTACTTC.

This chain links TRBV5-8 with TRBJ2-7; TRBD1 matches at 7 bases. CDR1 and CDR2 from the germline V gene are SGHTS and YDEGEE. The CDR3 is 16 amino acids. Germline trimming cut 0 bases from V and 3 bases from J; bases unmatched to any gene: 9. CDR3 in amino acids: CASSLERGQLHYEQYF. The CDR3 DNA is TGTGCCAGCAGCTTGGAAAGGGGACAGCTGCACTACGAGCAGTACTTC.

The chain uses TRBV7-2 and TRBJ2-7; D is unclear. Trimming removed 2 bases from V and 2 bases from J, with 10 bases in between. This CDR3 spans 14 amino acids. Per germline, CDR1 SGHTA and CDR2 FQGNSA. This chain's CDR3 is CASSLLLSTYEQYF. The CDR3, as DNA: TGTGCCAGCAGCTTACTTCTGTCTACCTACGAGCAGTACTTC.

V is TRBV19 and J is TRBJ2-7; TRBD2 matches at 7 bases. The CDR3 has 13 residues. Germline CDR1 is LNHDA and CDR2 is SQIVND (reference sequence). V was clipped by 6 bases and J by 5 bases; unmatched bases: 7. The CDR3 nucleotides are TGTGCCAGTAGGAAGACTAGCTACCACGAGCAGTACTTC. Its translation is CASRKTSYHEQYF.

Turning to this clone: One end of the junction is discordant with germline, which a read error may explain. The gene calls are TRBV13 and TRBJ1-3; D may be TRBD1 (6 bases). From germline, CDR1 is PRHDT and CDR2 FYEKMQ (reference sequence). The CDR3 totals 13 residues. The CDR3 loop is CASSIGQLNTIYF. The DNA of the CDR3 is TGTGCCAGCAGCATAGGACAGCTCAACACCATATATTTT. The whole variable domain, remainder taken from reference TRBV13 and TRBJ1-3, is AAGVIQSPRHLIKEKRETATLKCYPIPRHDTVYWYQQGPGQDPQFLISFYEKMQSDKGSIPDRFSAQQFSDYHSELNMSSLELGDSALYFCASSIGQLNTIYFGEGSWLTVV.

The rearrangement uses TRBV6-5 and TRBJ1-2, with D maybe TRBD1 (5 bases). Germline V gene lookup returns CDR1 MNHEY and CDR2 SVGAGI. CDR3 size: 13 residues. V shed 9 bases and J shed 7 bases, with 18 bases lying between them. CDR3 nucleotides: TGTGCCAGTTACGGACAACCAATCGGTGGCTACACCTTC. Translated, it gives CASYGQPIGGYTF.

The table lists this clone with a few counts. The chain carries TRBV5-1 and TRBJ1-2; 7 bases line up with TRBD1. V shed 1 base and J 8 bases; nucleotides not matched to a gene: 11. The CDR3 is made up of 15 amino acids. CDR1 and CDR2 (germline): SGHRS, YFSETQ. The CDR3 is CASSLSRQGWEGYTF. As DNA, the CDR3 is TGCGCCAGCAGCTTGTCACGACAGGGTTGGGAGGGCTACACCTTC.

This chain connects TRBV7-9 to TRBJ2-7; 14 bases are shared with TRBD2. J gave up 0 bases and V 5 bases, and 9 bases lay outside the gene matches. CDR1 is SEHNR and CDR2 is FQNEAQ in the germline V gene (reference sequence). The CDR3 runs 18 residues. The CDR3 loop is CASSRGLAGGQSSYEQYF. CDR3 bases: TGTGCCAGCAGCCGTGGACTAGCGGGGGGTCAGAGCTCCTACGAGCAGTACTTC.

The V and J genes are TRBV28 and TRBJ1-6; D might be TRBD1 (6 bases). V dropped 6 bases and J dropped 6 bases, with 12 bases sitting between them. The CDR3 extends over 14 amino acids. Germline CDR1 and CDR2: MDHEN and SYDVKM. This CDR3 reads CASSTGSLNSPLHF. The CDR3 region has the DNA TGTGCCAGCAGCACAGGGTCACTTAATTCACCCCTCCACTTT.

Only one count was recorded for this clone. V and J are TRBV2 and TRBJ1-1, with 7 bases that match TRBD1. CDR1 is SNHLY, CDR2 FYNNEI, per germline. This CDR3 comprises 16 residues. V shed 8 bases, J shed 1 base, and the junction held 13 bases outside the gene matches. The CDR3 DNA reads TGTGCCAGCGTTGACAGGGAAAGGCTGGGGAACACTGAAGCTTTCTTT. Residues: CASVDRERLGNTEAFF.

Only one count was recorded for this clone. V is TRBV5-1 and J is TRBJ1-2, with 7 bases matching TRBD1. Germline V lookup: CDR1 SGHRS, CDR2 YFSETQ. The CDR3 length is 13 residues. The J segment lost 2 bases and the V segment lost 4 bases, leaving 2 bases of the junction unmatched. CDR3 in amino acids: CASSGGQNYGYTF. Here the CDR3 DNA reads TGCGCCAGCAGCGGGGGACAGAACTATGGCTACACCTTC.

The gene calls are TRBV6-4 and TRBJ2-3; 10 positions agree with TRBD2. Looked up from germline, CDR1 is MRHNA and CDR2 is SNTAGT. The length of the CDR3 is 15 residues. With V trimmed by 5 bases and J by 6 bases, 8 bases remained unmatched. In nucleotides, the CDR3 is TGTGCCAGCAGTCGCCCTAGCGGGAGATATGATACGCAGTATTTT. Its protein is CASSRPSGRYDTQYF.

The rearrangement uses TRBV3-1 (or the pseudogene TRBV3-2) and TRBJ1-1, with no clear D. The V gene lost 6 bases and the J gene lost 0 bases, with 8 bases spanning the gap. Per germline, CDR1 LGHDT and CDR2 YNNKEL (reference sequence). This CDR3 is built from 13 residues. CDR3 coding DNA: TGTGCCAGCAGTCTTACAGTGAACACTGAAGCTTTCTTT. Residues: CASSLTVNTEAFF.

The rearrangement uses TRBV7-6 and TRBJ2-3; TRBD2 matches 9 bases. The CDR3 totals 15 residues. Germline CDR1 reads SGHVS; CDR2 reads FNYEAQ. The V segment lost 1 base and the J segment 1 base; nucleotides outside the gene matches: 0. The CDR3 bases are TGTGCCAGCAGCTTAGGGACTAGCGGCACAGATACGCAGTATTTT. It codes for CASSLGTSGTDTQYF.

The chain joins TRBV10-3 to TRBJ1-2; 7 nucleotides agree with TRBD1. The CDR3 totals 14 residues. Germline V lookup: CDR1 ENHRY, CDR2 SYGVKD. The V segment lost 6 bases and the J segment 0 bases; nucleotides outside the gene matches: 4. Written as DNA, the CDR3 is TGTGCCATCAGGCGGACAGGTTCTAACTATGGCTACACCTTC. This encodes CAIRRTGSNYGYTF.

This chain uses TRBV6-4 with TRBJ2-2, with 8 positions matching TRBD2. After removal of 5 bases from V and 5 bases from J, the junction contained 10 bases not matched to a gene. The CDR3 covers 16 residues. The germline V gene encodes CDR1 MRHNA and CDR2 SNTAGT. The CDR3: CASSSGLVVWTGELFF. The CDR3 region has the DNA TGTGCCAGCAGTTCGGGACTAGTGGTTTGGACCGGGGAGCTGTTTTTT.

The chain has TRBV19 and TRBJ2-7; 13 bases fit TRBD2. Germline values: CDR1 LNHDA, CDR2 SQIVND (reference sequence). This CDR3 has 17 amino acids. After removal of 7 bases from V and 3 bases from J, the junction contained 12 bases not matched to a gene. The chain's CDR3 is CASTGTSGNRDHYEQYF. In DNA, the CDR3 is TGTGCCAGTACTGGGACTAGCGGGAACAGGGATCACTACGAGCAGTACTTC.

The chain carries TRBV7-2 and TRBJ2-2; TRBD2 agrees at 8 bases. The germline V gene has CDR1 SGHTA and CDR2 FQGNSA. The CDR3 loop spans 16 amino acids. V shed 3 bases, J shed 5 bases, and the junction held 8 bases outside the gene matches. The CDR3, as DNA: TGTGCCAGCAGCTTTACAGGGACTAGTGGAACCGGGGAGCTGTTTTTT. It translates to CASSFTGTSGTGELFF.

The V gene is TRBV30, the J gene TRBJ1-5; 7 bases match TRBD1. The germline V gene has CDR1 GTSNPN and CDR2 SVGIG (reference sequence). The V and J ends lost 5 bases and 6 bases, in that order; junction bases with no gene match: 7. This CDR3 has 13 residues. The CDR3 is CAWEQGTTQPQHF. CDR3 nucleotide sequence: TGTGCCTGGGAACAGGGGACCACTCAGCCCCAGCATTTT.

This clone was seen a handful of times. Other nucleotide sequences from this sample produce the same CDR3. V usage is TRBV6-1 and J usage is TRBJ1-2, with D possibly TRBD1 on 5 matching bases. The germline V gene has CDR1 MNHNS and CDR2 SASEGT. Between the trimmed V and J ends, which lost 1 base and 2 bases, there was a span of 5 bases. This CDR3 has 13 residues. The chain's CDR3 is CASSEDRNYGYTF. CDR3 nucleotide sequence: TGTGCCAGCAGTGAAGACAGGAACTATGGCTACACCTTC.

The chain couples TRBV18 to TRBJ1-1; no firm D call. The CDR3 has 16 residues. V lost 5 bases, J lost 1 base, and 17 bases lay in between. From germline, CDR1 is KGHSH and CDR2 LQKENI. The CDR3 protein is CASSVGPMAPNTEAFF. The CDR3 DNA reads TGTGCCAGCTCAGTTGGGCCAATGGCCCCGAACACTGAAGCTTTCTTT.

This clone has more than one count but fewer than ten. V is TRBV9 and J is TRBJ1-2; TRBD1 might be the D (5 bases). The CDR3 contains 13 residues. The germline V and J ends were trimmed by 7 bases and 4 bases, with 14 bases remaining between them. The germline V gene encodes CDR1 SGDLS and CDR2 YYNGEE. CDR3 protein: CASDKGEGYGYTF. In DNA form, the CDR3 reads TGTGCCAGCGATAAAGGGGAGGGCTATGGCTACACCTTC.